The 9 T cell receptor beta chains below all came from one sample that was sequenced in a study of early T cells in non-severe SARS-CoV-2 infection. TCRdb redid the calling of the 5' RACE reads with MiXCR, one entry per CDR3 protein. The data hold some 36,000 distinct CDR3 sequences, with roughly 6% observed a single time. Input material: whole blood. Source of these receptors: an adult who was a healthcare worker with PCR-confirmed SARS-CoV-2 infection or an uninfected control (not recorded which).

To note about this clonotype: This may come from a read error, since a much larger clone is one base off. The chain combines TRBV21-1 with TRBJ2-7; the table gives TRBD1 as D, unverified against the DNA. TRBV21-1 constitutes a pseudogene. The CDR3 has 13 amino acids. Written as DNA, the CDR3 is TGTGCCAGCAGCGGTGCTAGCAGGGACGAGCAGTACTTC. This gives the protein CASSGASRDEQYF.

This clonotype was counted at least ten times. The rearrangement uses TRBV7-8 and TRBJ2-7, with 9 bases identical to TRBD1. CDR1 is SGHVS and CDR2 is FQNEAQ in the germline V gene. V dropped 4 bases and J dropped 9; count of bases not matched to a gene: 10. This CDR3 is built from 14 residues. The CDR3 is CASSSTRTGDGQYF. The CDR3 DNA sequence: TGTGCCAGCAGCTCCACAAGGACAGGGGATGGGCAGTACTTC.

This clonotype appeared a few times. The CDR3 loop is CASREAGANVLTF. The CDR3 region has the DNA TGTGCCAGTCGGGAGGCTGGGGCCAACGTCCTGACTTTC. This sequence joins TRBV7-8 and TRBJ2-6, with 7 bases that match TRBD2. CDR1 and CDR2 from the germline V gene are SGHVS and FQNEAQ. The V segment lost 9 bases and the J segment 2 bases; nucleotides outside the gene matches: 1. CDR3 length equals 13 residues.

The rearrangement joins TRBV18 to TRBJ2-5; TRBD1 agrees at 8 bases. This CDR3 has 17 amino acids. The germline V gene has CDR1 KGHSH and CDR2 LQKENI. The trim removed 3 bases at V and 2 bases at J, leaving 11 bases unmatched. CDR3 in amino acids: CASSPGLDRAIQETQYF. The CDR3 bases are TGTGCCAGCTCACCTGGTTTGGACAGGGCGATACAAGAGACCCAGTACTTC.

This clonotype was counted ten times or more. The V and J genes are TRBV24-1 and TRBJ1-2; D unresolved. The CDR3 covers 12 residues. CDR1 and CDR2 (germline): KGHDR, SFDVKD. Trimming left V 6 bases short and J 4 bases short, with 8 bases between. The chain's CDR3 is CATSPIPYGYTF. Here the CDR3 DNA reads TGTGCCACCAGTCCCATTCCCTATGGCTACACCTTC.

This clonotype was picked up many times. V usage is TRBV29-1 and J usage is TRBJ2-7; 7 nucleotides align to TRBD2. Germline V gene lookup returns CDR1 SQVTM and CDR2 ANQGSEA. The CDR3 covers 11 residues. After removal of 7 bases from V and 4 bases from J, the junction contained 4 bases not matched to a gene. The CDR3 protein is CSGGSGYEQYF. DNA of the CDR3: TGCAGCGGCGGTAGCGGGTACGAGCAGTACTTC.

The table lists this clonotype with many counts. CDR3 protein: CASSVDSAGYEQYF. DNA for the CDR3: TGTGCCAGCAGCGTAGATAGCGCCGGCTACGAGCAGTACTTC. The chain recombines TRBV9 with TRBJ2-7; D is perhaps TRBD2 (5 bases). Germline V gives CDR1 SGDLS, CDR2 YYNGEE. Trimming cost V 0 bases and J 3 bases, with 10 bases left between them. There are 14 residues in the CDR3.

This clonotype has at least ten counts. V gene TRBV20-1 combines with J gene TRBJ1-5, with D tentatively TRBD1 (5 bases). This CDR3 spans 16 amino acids. Germline V gene lookup returns CDR1 DFQATT and CDR2 SNEGSKA (reference sequence). V was cut by 5 bases and J by 0 bases, with 17 bases left in between. DNA of the CDR3: TGCAGTGCTCTCGACCAGGGTGCTTATAGCAATCAGCCCCAGCATTTT. Its protein is CSALDQGAYSNQPQHF.

This clonotype was observed a few times. The chain has TRBV9 and TRBJ2-4; 10 bases map to TRBD1. The V gene end was trimmed by 0 bases and the J gene end by 8 bases; junction bases not matched to a gene: 2. The germline gives CDR1 SGDLS, CDR2 YYNGEE. The CDR3 covers 14 residues. CDR3 in amino acids: CASSVGQGAYIQYF. The CDR3, as DNA: TGTGCCAGCAGCGTAGGACAGGGGGCTTACATTCAGTACTTC.